Listed here are 27 T cell receptor beta chains from one sample, sequenced in a study of blood T cell repertoires in COVID-19. Some clones are missing from TCRdb's copy, which holds only in-frame ones; the method was immunoSEQ multiplex PCR. The data show about 130,000 clones, more than 70% seen once. Material for sequencing was peripheral blood. The receptors stem from a human donor in a cohort sampled during active COVID-19.

The chain recombines TRBV4-3 with TRBJ2-7, with D possibly matching TRBD2 (6 bases). V was trimmed by 3 bases and J by 0 bases, leaving 12 bases between them. Germline V gives CDR1 LGHNA, CDR2 YSLEER. CDR3 length: 15 residues. The CDR3 region has the DNA TGCGCCAGCAGCCAGAGGCGGGACGCCTCCTACGAGCAGTACTTC. Protein: CASSQRRDASYEQYF.

The chain carries TRBV11-3 and TRBJ2-3, with a weak D call TRBD2 (6 bases). The germline V gene encodes CDR1 SGHNT and CDR2 YENEEA. V was clipped by 3 bases and J by 1 base, with 11 bases between them. The CDR3 runs 15 residues. The CDR3 DNA reads TGTGCCAGCAGCTTTAGTTCGGGGGGCACAGATACGCAGTATTTT. Translating gives CASSFSSGGTDTQYF.

A word on this clone: Relative to the germline gene, one junction end is altered; a read error may explain this. The sample holds other DNA sequences that translate to the same CDR3. The chain employs TRBV3-1 (or the pseudogene TRBV3-2) and TRBJ2-2; 11 bases line up with TRBD2. Germline CDR1 is LGHDT and CDR2 is YNNKEL (reference sequence). The CDR3 has 14 residues. The CDR3 loop is CASSVAGGPGELFF. DNA of the CDR3: TGTGCTAGCAGCGTAGCGGGAGGGCCCGGGGAGCTGTTTTTT.

The CDR3 bases are TGTGCCAGCAGCTTAGGCGGGACTAGACGATACGAGCAGTACTTC. Protein product: CASSLGGTRRYEQYF. The chain uses TRBV6-5 and TRBJ2-7, with 8 bases that match TRBD2. The CDR3 consists of 15 residues. V gave up 6 bases and J gave up 4 bases; unmatched junction bases: 11. Germline V lookup: CDR1 MNHEY, CDR2 SVGAGI.

CDR3 in amino acids: CASSLNSGISTDTQYF. DNA of the CDR3: TGTGCCAGCAGCTTGAATAGCGGGATTTCCACAGATACGCAGTATTTT. V usage is TRBV11-2 and J usage is TRBJ2-3; TRBD2 matches at 8 bases. CDR1 is SGHAT and CDR2 is FQNNGV in the germline V gene. This CDR3 has 16 amino acids. The V segment lost 3 bases and the J segment 2 bases; nucleotides outside the gene matches: 7.

The chain employs TRBV30 and TRBJ1-1; a weak D match, TRBD1 (6 bases). The germline CDR1 and CDR2 sequences are GTSNPN and SVGIG (reference sequence). The CDR3 is made up of 16 amino acids. The V end lost 8 bases, the J end lost 0 bases, and 22 bases lay between the germline ends. CDR3 loop: CALKMGGGTMNTEAFF. Here the CDR3 DNA reads TGTGCCCTAAAAATGGGAGGGGGTACCATGAACACTGAAGCTTTCTTT.

The CDR3 region has the DNA TGTGCCAGCAGTTCAACAGGCTCTGGGGCCAACGTCCTGACTTTC. This codes for CASSSTGSGANVLTF. The V and J genes are TRBV6-4 and TRBJ2-6; perhaps TRBD1 as D (5 bases). V was shortened by 5 bases and J by 0 bases, with 8 bases between the two germline ends. The CDR3 is made up of 15 amino acids. Per the germline V gene, CDR1 is MRHNA and CDR2 is SNTAGT.

This rearrangement joins TRBV12-3 or TRBV12-4 to TRBJ1-4, with D maybe TRBD1 (5 bases). The V and J ends lost 7 bases and 10 bases respectively, with 13 bases between them. The length of the CDR3 is 12 residues. CDR3 bases: TGTGCCAGCACCTGGGGGGGACGAAAACTGTTTTTT. Its protein product is CASTWGGRKLFF.

The V and J genes are TRBV6-6 and TRBJ1-4; 7 bases map to TRBD1. Trimming took 5 bases from V and 5 from J; bases not matched to a gene: 14. CDR3 size: 17 residues. The germline gives CDR1 MNHNY, CDR2 SVGAGI (reference sequence). The CDR3 loop is CASSPRGQGIGNEKLFF. The CDR3 region has the DNA TGTGCCAGCAGTCCAAGGGGGCAGGGCATAGGGAATGAAAAACTGTTTTTT.

V usage is TRBV5-1 and J usage is TRBJ2-2; 9 bases match TRBD2. This CDR3 contains 17 residues. V was clipped by 0 bases and J by 2 bases; unmatched bases: 5. Germline CDR1 and CDR2: SGHRS and YFSETQ. In DNA form, the CDR3 reads TGCGCCAGCAGCTTGGGTCCTAGCGGGACAAACACCGGGGAGCTGTTTTTT. Translated, it gives CASSLGPSGTNTGELFF.

This chain connects TRBV9 to TRBJ2-3; D ambiguous. The CDR3 length is 16 residues. Germline loops: CDR1 SGDLS, CDR2 YYNGEE. Trimming took off 0 bases at V and 1 base at J, with 12 bases between the two ends. The CDR3 here is CASSVALLRRTDTQYF. The CDR3 DNA sequence: TGTGCCAGCAGCGTAGCCCTCCTCCGTCGCACAGATACGCAGTATTTT. Using reference TRBV9 and TRBJ2-3 for the parts outside the CDR3, the full variable domain is DSGVTQTPKHLITATGQRVTLRCSPRSGDLSVYWYQQSLDQGLQFLIQYYNGEERAKGNILERFSAQQFPDLHSELNLSSLELGDSALYFCASSVALLRRTDTQYFGPGTRLTVL.

The chain combines TRBV19 with TRBJ1-5; D remains unclear. There are 15 residues in the CDR3. V lost 1 base and J 5 bases, leaving 12 bases between the germline ends. CDR1 LNHDA and CDR2 SQIVND come from the germline V gene (reference sequence). The CDR3 loop reads CASSIGSTGYQPQHF. As DNA, the CDR3 is TGTGCCAGTAGTATAGGTTCAACGGGGTATCAGCCCCAGCATTTT.

CDR3 in amino acids: CAGILEGANYGYTF. The CDR3 coding sequence is TGTGCCGGGATACTAGAAGGAGCTAACTATGGCTACACCTTC. The chain carries TRBV30 and TRBJ1-2; unclear D gene. This CDR3 spans 14 amino acids. Germline CDR1 and CDR2: GTSNPN and SVGIG (reference sequence). Trimming pared 8 bases from V and 0 bases from J, leaving 16 bases between.

This rearrangement joins TRBV20-1 to TRBJ1-4; TRBD1 agrees at 8 bases. This CDR3 region has 15 residues. V shed 3 bases, J shed 6 bases, and the junction held 9 bases outside the gene matches. The V gene's germline CDR1 is DFQATT and CDR2 SNEGSKA (reference sequence). CDR3 bases: TGCAGTGCTAGTATCGAACCGGACAGGGATGAAAAACTGTTTTTT. This codes for CSASIEPDRDEKLFF.

As concerns this clone: The sample contains more than one DNA sequence encoding this CDR3. This chain connects TRBV12-3 or TRBV12-4 to TRBJ2-7; TRBD1 aligns across 7 bases. This CDR3 is built from 13 residues. Trimming took 4 bases from V and 1 from J; bases not matched to a gene: 1. CDR3 sequence: CASSSGQSYEQYF. CDR3 sequence (DNA): TGTGCCAGCAGTTCGGGACAGTCCTACGAGCAGTACTTC.

The V and J genes are TRBV7-3 and TRBJ2-3, with D tentatively TRBD1 (5 bases). The length of the CDR3 is 13 residues. Germline CDR1 SGHTA, CDR2 FQGTGA. The V end was cut by 4 bases, the J end by 8 bases, with 13 bases between. CDR3 in amino acids: CASSSDQGSTQYF. The CDR3, as DNA: TGTGCCAGCAGCTCAGACCAGGGATCTACGCAGTATTTT.

The CDR3 coding sequence is TGTGCCAGTAGTATACGGAAGCGGGCGACTAATGAAAAACTGTTTTTT. It yields the protein CASSIRKRATNEKLFF. This chain connects TRBV19 to TRBJ1-4; D is uncertain. Germline V gene lookup returns CDR1 LNHDA and CDR2 SQIVND (reference sequence). The CDR3 runs to 16 residues. Trimming stripped 2 bases from V and 2 bases from J, with 12 bases between.

The genes are TRBV9 and TRBJ2-1; D gene unclear. The ends were cut back, 4 bases at V and 0 bases at J, with 11 bases in the middle. The CDR3 consists of 15 residues. Germline V gene sequence: CDR1 SGDLS, CDR2 YYNGEE. The CDR3 DNA follows: TGTGCCAGCAGCCTCAAGATTAGCTCCTACAATGAGCAGTTCTTC. Residues: CASSLKISSYNEQFF.

The chain carries TRBV19 and TRBJ1-2; D might be TRBD1 (6 bases). Germline V gives CDR1 LNHDA, CDR2 SQIVND (reference sequence). This CDR3 spans 15 amino acids. V lost 6 bases, J lost 3 bases, and 17 bases lay in between. The CDR3 nucleotides are TGTGCCAGTAGAACGACAGGTCGTCCGGACTATGGCTACACCTTC. Translating gives CASRTTGRPDYGYTF.

The chain carries TRBV30 and TRBJ2-7; no clear D gene. The CDR3 consists of 12 residues. The V end lost 2 bases, the J end lost 3 bases, and 8 bases lay between the germline ends. The germline CDR1 and CDR2 sequences are GTSNPN and SVGIG (reference sequence). This chain's CDR3 is CAWSLTGYEQYF. CDR3 nucleotides: TGTGCCTGGAGTTTGACGGGCTACGAGCAGTACTTC.

The chain combines TRBV6-1 with TRBJ2-7, with 11 bases fitting TRBD2. The V gene end was trimmed by 3 bases and the J gene end by 2 bases; junction bases not matched to a gene: 3. This CDR3 spans 15 amino acids. CDR1 MNHNS and CDR2 SASEGT come from the germline V gene. CDR3 amino acids: CASSDSGRATYEQYF. CDR3 bases: TGTGCCAGCAGTGATAGCGGGAGGGCGACCTACGAGCAGTACTTC.

J is TRBJ1-6 and V is TRBV27, with D possibly matching TRBD1 (6 bases). V was pared by 5 bases and J by 6 bases, with 20 bases between. The CDR3 length is 17 residues. CDR1 and CDR2 (germline): MNHEY, SMNVEV (reference sequence). The CDR3 sequence is CASSPKNGVRGNSPLHF. As DNA, the CDR3 is TGTGCCAGCAGTCCAAAGAACGGAGTCAGGGGTAATTCACCCCTCCACTTT.

The chain couples TRBV5-1 to TRBJ2-7; TRBD1 aligns across 9 bases. The length of the CDR3 is 12 residues. With 7 bases clipped from V and 3 bases from J, the junction kept 2 bases outside the gene matches. Germline CDR1 SGHRS, CDR2 YFSETQ. CDR3 sequence: CASGTGSYEQYF. CDR3 coding DNA: TGCGCCAGCGGGACAGGGAGCTACGAGCAGTACTTC.

The chain carries TRBV19 and TRBJ2-1, with 8 bases identical to TRBD1. Trimming took 3 bases from V and 4 from J; bases not matched to a gene: 17. This CDR3 is built from 19 residues. Germline V lookup: CDR1 LNHDA, CDR2 SQIVND (reference sequence). In DNA form, the CDR3 reads TGTGCCAGTAGTATTCTGGAGACAGGGGAAGGGTTGCGATACAATGAGCAGTTCTTC. This gives the protein CASSILETGEGLRYNEQFF.

The chain carries TRBV15 and TRBJ2-1, with 12 bases lining up with TRBD2. Germline values: CDR1 LNHNV, CDR2 YYDKDF (reference sequence). Trimming at V came to 1 base and at J to 10 bases, leaving 5 bases not matched to a gene. The CDR3 spans 15 residues. CDR3 protein: CATSRGSSGREEQFF. The DNA for the CDR3 is TGTGCCACCAGCAGAGGATCTAGCGGGAGGGAGGAGCAGTTCTTC.

V and J are TRBV27 and TRBJ2-7, with 8 bases aligning to TRBD2. This CDR3 is 15 amino acids long. From germline, CDR1 is MNHEY and CDR2 SMNVEV (reference sequence). Trimming removed 5 bases from V and 0 bases from J; junction bases left unmatched: 6. The CDR3 bases are TGTGCCAGCAGTAAAACTAGCGGTTACTCCTACGAGCAGTACTTC. It is translated as CASSKTSGYSYEQYF.

This sequence joins TRBV7-8 and TRBJ1-6; D call uncertain. This CDR3 region has 16 residues. The V end was cut by 0 bases, the J end by 10 bases, with 16 bases between. Germline V lookup: CDR1 SGHVS, CDR2 FQNEAQ. CDR3 DNA sequence: TGTGCCAGCAGCTTAGCCCCGAGACTAGGTTACTCACCCCTCCACTTT. It specifies CASSLAPRLGYSPLHF.